Sequencing of this T cell receptor beta chain was carried out in a study of T cells in Graves' hyperthyroidism and ophthalmopathy. From germline, CDR1 is KGHDR and CDR2 SFDVKD. Trimming pared 7 bases from V and 0 bases from J, leaving 18 bases between. The CDR3 is 17 residues long. RNA transcripts were the template for amplifying TCR beta CDR3 regions. The HTBI set primed first-round TCR CDR3 RT-PCR. Via MiXCR, TCRdb re-called the multiplex PCR reads, giving one row per CDR3 protein. The sample lists a few hundred thousand distinct CDR3 sequences, 18% occurring once. In this sample, this clonotype turned up many times.

The chain links TRBV24-1 to TRBJ1-5; possible D gene TRBD1, 6 bases. The sequence was obtained from a woman between 40 and 50 years old with Graves' ophthalmopathy. The sequencing sample was made of blood. CDR3 sequence reads: CATSHVGGQYSNQPQHF. In DNA, the CDR3 is TGTGCCACCAGCCACGTAGGGGGTCAATATAGCAATCAGCCCCAGCATTTT.